This T cell receptor beta chain stems from a study of cytomegalovirus exposure and HLA in healthy donors. Amplification used 60 Vbeta primers and 13 Jbeta primers. TCRdb keeps only in-frame clones here, not all; method: immunoSEQ multiplex PCR. This repertoire shows about 180,000 clones, around 80% found once; its top ten account for under 1.5%. These donors counted as nominally healthy when sampled, but unrecorded immune exposures were likely. From germline, CDR1 is LNHDA and CDR2 SQIVND (reference sequence). The CDR3 is 15 amino acids. V lost 7 bases, J lost 4 bases, and 17 bases lay in between. V and J are TRBV19 and TRBJ1-5; D might be TRBD1 (5 bases). This sequence was found in a girl between 10 and 17 years old in good health and CMV-seropositive. The sequenced sample was PBMCs. In nucleotides, the CDR3 is TGTGCCAGTACCTACCTGTGGGGGGAGAATCAGCCCCAGCATTTT. It encodes CASTYLWGENQPQHF.